Presented here are 10 T cell receptor beta chains from one specimen sequenced in a study of T cells after yellow fever vaccination. One entry per CDR3 protein, called by TCRdb with MiXCR from the 5' RACE reads. The sample yields roughly 500,000 distinct CDR3 sequences, under 25% seen once. The specimen comprised PBMCs, sampled 15 days after the yellow fever booster vaccination. These receptors were collected from a man in his thirties or forties who received the YFV17D yellow fever vaccine.

The chain joins TRBV20-1 to TRBJ2-7; no firm D call. Germline-derived CDR1 and CDR2 are DFQATT and SNEGSKA (reference sequence). This CDR3 is 12 amino acids long. V lost 6 bases and J lost 3, with 12 bases in between. Written as DNA, the CDR3 is TGCAGTGCCACGGGTCCAGACTACGAGCAGTACTTC. As protein: CSATGPDYEQYF.

The chain couples TRBV3-1 to TRBJ2-7; D is unresolved. With 2 bases removed from V and 1 base from J, the gap between germline ends came to 6 bases. The CDR3 length is 13 residues. Germline loops: CDR1 LGHDT, CDR2 YNNKEL (reference sequence). The DNA for the CDR3 is TGTGCCAGCAGCCAACAGTGGTCCTACGAGCAGTACTTC. This sequence encodes CASSQQWSYEQYF.

V and J are TRBV25-1 and TRBJ2-1; D is ambiguous. CDR1 MGHDK and CDR2 SYGVNS come from the germline V gene. With 0 bases removed from V and 7 bases from J, the gap between germline ends came to 19 bases. The CDR3 covers 17 residues. In DNA form, the CDR3 reads TGTGCCAGCAGTGAATACCCGCAAAGAGGTGGCAGGAATGAGCAGTTCTTC. Translating it yields CASSEYPQRGGRNEQFF.

In this sample, this clonotype turned up a few times. The rearrangement joins TRBV20-1 to TRBJ2-1, with 11 bases identical to TRBD2. V lost 2 bases and J lost 3; bases outside the gene matches: 6. Germline values: CDR1 DFQATT, CDR2 SNEGSKA (reference sequence). The CDR3 spans 16 residues. CDR3 bases: TGCAGTGCTAGACCGACGACTAGCGGGATCTACAATGAGCAGTTCTTC. Its translation: CSARPTTSGIYNEQFF.

The sample holds a few counts of this clonotype. J is TRBJ2-3 and V is TRBV9, with D possibly being TRBD1 or TRBD2 (5 bases each). The germline gives CDR1 SGDLS, CDR2 YYNGEE. The CDR3 spans 14 residues. Trimming pared 2 bases from V and 0 bases from J, leaving 7 bases between. Written as DNA, the CDR3 is TGTGCCAGCAGCGTTTGGGACAGCACAGATACGCAGTATTTT. This codes for CASSVWDSTDTQYF.

The V gene is TRBV19, the J gene TRBJ2-7, with 9 nucleotides matching TRBD1. Germline trimming cut 6 bases from V and 3 bases from J; bases unmatched to any gene: 9. This CDR3 is 15 amino acids long. CDR1 is LNHDA and CDR2 is SQIVND in the germline V gene (reference sequence). The CDR3 is CASSINGQGSYEQYF. Here the CDR3 DNA reads TGTGCCAGTAGCATTAACGGACAGGGGAGCTACGAGCAGTACTTC.

V gene TRBV15 combines with J gene TRBJ2-7, with 8 bases fitting TRBD1. Per the germline V gene, CDR1 is LNHNV and CDR2 is YYDKDF (reference sequence). The CDR3 is 16 amino acids. The ends lost 1 base at V and 0 bases at J; junction bases unmatched: 5. Written as DNA, the CDR3 is TGTGCCACCAGCAGAGGGGCAGGGGGCCCCTCCTACGAGCAGTACTTC. It encodes CATSRGAGGPSYEQYF.

This clonotype showed up just a few times. This sequence joins TRBV20-1 and TRBJ1-1; possible D gene TRBD1, 5 bases. Germline-derived CDR1 and CDR2 are DFQATT and SNEGSKA (reference sequence). The CDR3 has 12 residues. Trimming shortened V by 6 bases and J by 4 bases, and 12 bases separated the two germline ends. In nucleotides, the CDR3 is TGCAGTGCCGCGGGGGTTAGCACTGAAGCTTTCTTT. It yields the protein CSAAGVSTEAFF.

This sequence joins TRBV4-3 and TRBJ2-5; D might be TRBD2 (5 bases). Germline V gene sequence: CDR1 LGHNA, CDR2 YSLEER. Trimming removed 0 bases from V and 0 bases from J, with 8 bases in between. The CDR3 covers 15 residues. CDR3: CASSQDYGDQETQYF. DNA of the CDR3: TGCGCCAGCAGCCAAGACTACGGGGACCAAGAGACCCAGTACTTC.

This clonotype has a handful of counts. The chain couples TRBV7-2 to TRBJ2-3; 7 bases agree with TRBD1. Germline V gives CDR1 SGHTA, CDR2 FQGNSA. V lost 6 bases, J lost 3 bases, and 6 bases stayed unmatched. CDR3 length: 14 residues. CDR3 DNA sequence: TGTGCCAGCAGTCGTTCGACAGGGACAGATACGCAGTATTTT. Translated: CASSRSTGTDTQYF.